The source of this TCR beta chain is a study of monozygotic twins with inflammatory bowel disease. General study points: Distinction of different T cell subtypes was not possible. Fewer clonotypes were shared with others by IBD patients than by healthy twins, especially with disease activity. Patients received differing immunosuppressive treatments, which may have added variability to their repertoires.

On this clonotype itself: No antigen is known for it.

TCRdb reworked the 5' RACE reads into one entry per CDR3 protein, no DNA. The sample has about 160,000 distinct CDR3 sequences. Looked up from germline, CDR1 is SGHTA and CDR2 is FQGNSA. The CDR3 is 15 amino acids. Sequencing used blood. The receptor comes from a human donor with ulcerative colitis or Crohn's disease, or a healthy co-twin of an affected twin (not recorded which). The rearrangement links TRBV7-2 to TRBJ2-3; TCRdb's D gene call, TRBD1, goes unchecked for lack of DNA. The CDR3 sequence is CASSPGQLQTDTQYF. The variable domain in full, with the rest retrieved from reference TRBV7-2 and TRBJ2-3, is GAGVSQSPSNKVTEKGKDVELRCDPISGHTALYWYRQSLGQGLEFLIYFQGNSAPDKSGLPSDRFSAERTGGSVSTLTIQRTQQEDSAVYLCASSPGQLQTDTQYFGPGTRLTVL.